This TCR beta chain derives from a study of CD8+ T cells in alopecia areata (dated by TCRdb to about 2018). In the study overall: The treated patients took part in an open-label pilot trial in which moderate-to-severe alopecia areata was treated with oral tofacitinib at 5 to 10 mg twice daily. Patients stayed on tofacitinib for 6 to 18 months and then had 6 months of follow-up off drug so that delayed response and recurrence could be assessed. The study used high-throughput TCRbeta sequencing to examine T cell clonal expansion in alopecia areata, in both the C3H/HeJ mouse model and human patients. In humans, TCRbeta sequencing was performed on scalp tissue and on sorted CD4+ and CD8+ peripheral blood T cells from healthy controls and from patients with patchy or totalis/universalis alopecia areata. Biopsies were taken from tofacitinib-treated patients at baseline and again at 4 and 24 weeks into treatment, and several of those patients also had a later scalp biopsy. Scalp clonality was compared across normal scalp (n=4), patchy alopecia areata scalp (n=8), and alopecia totalis/universalis scalp (n=8). RNA came from the PAXgene miRNA kit for fixed scalp, the miRNeasy kit for PBMCs, and the RNeasy kit for mouse skin. immunoSEQ multiplex PCR using 35 Vbeta forward primers and 13 Jbeta reverse primers was used to amplify TCRbeta CDR3 regions. Overall study results and their limits: Unlike mouse skin, which is dominated by gammadelta T cells, normal human skin has resident alphabeta T cells that are also sequenced, and this complicates analysis of the scalp TCR repertoire. TCR sequences shared between patients were less clear than in mice, possibly partly because of HLA diversity in the patient population. Lesional scalp, especially in alopecia totalis/universalis, showed higher clonality and more expanded CD8+ clones than normal scalp, suggesting antigenic drive.

This clone was counted only a few times. Its antigen remains unidentified. Base qualities were left out, and no much larger clone turns up one base away. The library came from the immunoSEQ multiplex PCR assay. RNA was extracted from all samples and reverse transcribed into cDNA, which served as template for TCR sequencing. First-strand cDNA was synthesized using SuperScript III with a 2:1 mix of oligo-dT and random hexamers. A synthetic immune receptor repertoire was used to gauge amplification bias, and whatever bias remained was removed computationally. The published analysis was carried out like this. Raw reads were preprocessed to remove errors, and CDR3 was defined by IMGT conventions from the conserved cysteine to phenylalanine. Clonality was calculated as 1 minus Shannon entropy normalized by log2 of the number of productive unique TCRs. Scalp TCRbeta sequences were cross-referenced with sorted blood CD4 and CD8 repertoires so that the CD4 or CD8 identity of scalp clones could be inferred. Entries here come from immuneACCESS through TCRdb and include only in-frame sequences with V and J called. Some clones fail to appear in such tables; in the studies checked, an unresolved V gene covers under half of the shortfall, and the cause of the remainder is unknown. D and trimming were read from the DNA, whereas the V and J calls and clone size are those reported in that table. The sample table contains roughly 97,000 clones; only one count was recorded for 41% of them. The top ten constitute 1.3% of the sample.

Peripheral blood and lesional scalp punch biopsies were obtained from patients with alopecia areata. After PBMCs were isolated by density centrifugation and stained for CD3, CD4 and CD8, a FACSAria was used to sort CD4+ and CD8+ T cells. V is reduced by 4 bases and J by 4 bases, leaving a spacing of 13 bases between them. The CDR3, cysteine through phenylalanine, is 14 amino acids long. The kept DNA is CDR3 alone, 42 bases in frame from the first base. CDR1 and CDR2 are read off the germline V gene as SGHDN and FVKESK. Sequences were obtained from CD4+ T cells sorted from blood. The V gene is TRBV14 and the J gene is TRBJ2-5, with the D gene uncertain. The TCR was taken from a human donor with alopecia areata. The sequenced DNA is TGTGCCAGCAGCCGAAGACAAAATGCAGAGACCCAGTACTTC. Its coded protein is CASSRRQNAETQYF.